The rows below give T cell receptor beta chains drawn from one sample of a study of blood T cell repertoires in COVID-19. The table came from immunoSEQ multiplex PCR; TCRdb's copy has only in-frame clones and leaves some out. The data contain more than 45,000 clones, about 89% of them seen just once; the ten biggest clones take up under 8.5%. The sample was peripheral blood. These TCRs come from a man aged 65 to 85 with active COVID-19. The CDR3 runs from the conserved cysteine through the conserved F or W. D genes are given only for firm matches. Size is omitted from some rows. Given values are once, few, many or a class for expanded clones.

v_call	clone_size	d_call	j_call	cdr3_aa	cdr3_nt
TRBV9	.	TRBD2	TRBJ2-3	CASSVAPSSGGRVDTQYF	TGTGCCAGCAGCGTAGCCCCTTCTAGCGGGGGCCGCGTTGATACGCAGTATTTT
TRBV28	.	TRBD1	TRBJ2-5	CASSSSTGVETQYF	TGTGCCAGCAGTTCCTCAACAGGGGTGGAGACCCAGTACTTC
TRBV12-2	.	.	TRBJ1-5	CASRLGLSNQPQHF	TGTGCAAGTCGCTTGGGACTTAGCAATCAGCCCCAGCATTTT
TRBV28	.	.	TRBJ2-1	CASSPPDFSEQFF	TGTGCCAGCAGTCCACCCGATTTCAGTGAGCAGTTCTTC
TRBV4-1	.	TRBD2	TRBJ2-5	CASSQVASGGLQETQYF	TGCGCCAGCAGCCAAGTGGCTAGCGGGGGGCTACAAGAGACCCAGTACTTC
TRBV5-1	.	TRBD2	TRBJ2-3	CASSRGLAGSSTDTQYF	TGCGCCAGCAGCCGGGGACTAGCTGGATCTAGCACAGATACGCAGTATTTT
TRBV4-2	.	.	TRBJ2-5	CASSQGSGQETQYF	TGTGCCAGCAGCCAAGGGAGCGGTCAAGAGACCCAGTACTTC
TRBV6-4	once	.	TRBJ2-3	CASSQFGTSIDTQYF	TGTGCCAGCAGTCAGTTCGGGACATCCATCGATACGCAGTATTTT
TRBV5-6	.	.	TRBJ2-3	CASSWQTKTQYF	TGTGCCAGCAGCTGGCAGACAAAGACGCAGTATTTT
TRBV28	.	.	TRBJ1-4	CASSRRQVPRGELFF	TGTGCCAGCAGTCGGAGACAGGTTCCAAGAGGAGAACTGTTTTTT
TRBV7-2	.	TRBD1	TRBJ2-7	CASTLGQGKVEQYF	TGTGCCAGCACGTTGGGACAGGGAAAGGTCGAGCAGTACTTC
TRBV24-1	once	.	TRBJ2-3	CATSDTGLLSDTQYF	TGTGCCACCAGTGATACGGGACTCCTCTCGGATACGCAGTATTTT
TRBV2	.	.	TRBJ2-5	CASSEALRASQGGTQYF	TGTGCCAGCAGTGAAGCTTTACGGGCTAGCCAGGGAGGGACCCAGTACTTC
TRBV30	.	.	TRBJ2-7	CAWTKADSSYEQYF	TGTGCCTGGACCAAAGCGGATAGCTCCTACGAGCAGTACTTC
TRBV19	.	TRBD2	TRBJ2-5	CASSMRETQETQYF	TGTGCCAGTAGTATGCGGGAGACTCAAGAGACCCAGTACTTC
TRBV6-6	.	.	TRBJ1-3	CASTPQGRNTIYF	TGTGCCAGCACCCCTCAGGGCCGAAACACCATATATTTT
TRBV5-6	.	TRBD1	TRBJ1-2	CASSLNAGGGYGYTF	TGTGCCAGCAGCTTGAACGCAGGGGGTGGCTATGGCTACACCTTC
TRBV7-9	.	.	TRBJ1-1	CASSQGVNTEAFF	TGTGCCAGCAGCCAGGGCGTGAACACTGAAGCTTTCTTT
TRBV19	.	.	TRBJ2-7	CASSPSRGLVSYEQYF	TGTGCCAGTAGTCCCTCCAGGGGATTGGTCTCCTACGAGCAGTACTTC
TRBV19	.	TRBD1	TRBJ1-1	CASSISSFEAGGRGGNTEAFF	TGTGCCAGTAGTATTTCCTCATTCGAGGCAGGGGGCCGAGGTGGGAACACTGAAGCTTTCTTT
TRBV12-3/TRBV12-4	.	.	TRBJ2-7	CASSSEGYEQYF	TGTGCCAGCAGTTCAGAGGGCTACGAGCAGTACTTC
TRBV27	.	TRBD2	TRBJ2-1	CASGQIAGTYNEQFF	TGTGCCAGCGGCCAGATAGCGGGGACCTACAATGAGCAGTTCTTC
TRBV10-2	.	.	TRBJ1-5	CASSELGVGQPQHF	TGCGCCAGCAGTGAGTTAGGGGTTGGTCAGCCCCAGCATTTT
TRBV18	.	.	TRBJ1-3	CASSPSTGLGNTIYF	TGTGCCAGCTCACCATCTACAGGGTTAGGAAACACCATATATTTT
TRBV7-3	.	TRBD1	TRBJ2-5	CASSRTGQETQYF	TGTGCCAGCAGCAGGACAGGCCAGGAGACCCAGTACTTC
TRBV7-8	.	.	TRBJ2-1	CASSGPGLNNEQFF	TGTGCCAGCAGCGGGCCGGGACTCAACAATGAGCAGTTCTTC
TRBV6-2/TRBV6-3	.	.	TRBJ1-3	CASSYSSEPGNTIYF	TGTGCCAGCAGTTACTCATCTGAGCCAGGAAACACCATATATTTT
TRBV5-1	.	.	TRBJ2-1	CASSLGSNEQFF	TGCGCCAGCAGCTTGGGTAGTAATGAGCAGTTCTTC
TRBV3-1/TRBV3-2	.	TRBD2	TRBJ2-2	CASSSLAPLAAGELFF	TGTGCCAGCAGCTCACTAGCGCCTTTAGCGGCCGGGGAGCTGTTTTTT
TRBV6-5	.	TRBD1	TRBJ1-2	CAILRTGVYGYTF	TGTGCCATCTTAAGGACAGGGGTATATGGCTACACCTTC
TRBV27	few	TRBD1	TRBJ1-1	CASSPDRGRTEAFF	TGTGCCAGCAGTCCGGACAGGGGGCGGACTGAAGCTTTCTTT
TRBV6-5	.	.	TRBJ1-1	CASGGNYREAFF	TGTGCCAGCGGAGGGAACTACAGGGAAGCTTTCTTT
TRBV3-1/TRBV3-2	.	TRBD1	TRBJ1-2	CASSHSGTAFPYGYTF	TGTGCCAGCAGCCACAGTGGGACAGCTTTTCCCTATGGCTACACCTTC
TRBV29-1	.	.	TRBJ1-1	CSVEQAMNTEAFF	TGCAGCGTTGAGCAGGCGATGAACACTGAAGCTTTCTTT
TRBV23-1	.	.	TRBJ1-3	CASSQSGSGNTIYF	TGCGCCAGCAGTCAATCCGGGTCCGGAAACACCATATATTTT
TRBV10-3	.	TRBD1	TRBJ1-1	CAISESGGGAVREAFF	TGTGCCATCAGTGAGTCAGGAGGGGGCGCGGTCCGTGAAGCTTTCTTT
TRBV12-3/TRBV12-4	once	.	TRBJ2-7	CASSLAGGYEQYF	TGTGCCAGCAGTTTAGCAGGGGGTTACGAGCAGTACTTC
TRBV10-1	few	.	TRBJ1-5	CASSEKGNQPQHF	TGCGCCAGCAGTGAGAAGGGGAATCAGCCCCAGCATTTT
TRBV6-1	.	TRBD1	TRBJ1-1	CASSVGTAFGGTEAFF	TGTGCCAGCAGTGTAGGGACAGCATTCGGGGGCACTGAAGCTTTCTTT